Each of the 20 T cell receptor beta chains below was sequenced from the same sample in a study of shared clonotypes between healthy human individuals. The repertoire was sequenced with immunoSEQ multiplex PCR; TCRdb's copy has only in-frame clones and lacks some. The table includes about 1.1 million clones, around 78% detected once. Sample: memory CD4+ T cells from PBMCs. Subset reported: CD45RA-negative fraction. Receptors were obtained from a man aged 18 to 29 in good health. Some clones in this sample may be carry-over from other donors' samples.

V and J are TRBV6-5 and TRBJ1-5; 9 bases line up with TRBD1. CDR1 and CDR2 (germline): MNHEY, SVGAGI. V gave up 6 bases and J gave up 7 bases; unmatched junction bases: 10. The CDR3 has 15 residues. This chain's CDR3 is CASSLTGGRRQPQHF. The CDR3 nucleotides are TGTGCCAGCAGCTTGACAGGGGGAAGGCGGCAGCCCCAGCATTTT.

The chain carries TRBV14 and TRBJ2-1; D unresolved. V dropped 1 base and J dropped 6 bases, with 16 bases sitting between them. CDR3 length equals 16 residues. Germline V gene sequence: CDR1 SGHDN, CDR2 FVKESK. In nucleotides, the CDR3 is TGTGCCAGCAGCCAAGGGCTTTTCTTTTCCCCCAATGAGCAGTTCTTC. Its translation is CASSQGLFFSPNEQFF.

CDR3 amino acids: CASSYSGDSYEQYF. As DNA, the CDR3 is TGCGCCAGCAGCTATAGCGGGGACTCCTACGAGCAGTACTTC. The rearrangement uses TRBV5-1 and TRBJ2-7; 8 bases are shared with TRBD2. Germline V gives CDR1 SGHRS, CDR2 YFSETQ. The length of the CDR3 is 14 residues. The V gene end was trimmed by 3 bases and the J gene end by 0 bases; junction bases not matched to a gene: 2.

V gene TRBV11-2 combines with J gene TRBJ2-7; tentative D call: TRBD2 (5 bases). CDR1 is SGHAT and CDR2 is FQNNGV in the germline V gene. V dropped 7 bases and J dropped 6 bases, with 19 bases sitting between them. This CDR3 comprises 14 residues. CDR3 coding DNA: TGTGCCAGCACCGAGACCGGGGTGGCGGGCGAGCAGTACTTC. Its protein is CASTETGVAGEQYF.

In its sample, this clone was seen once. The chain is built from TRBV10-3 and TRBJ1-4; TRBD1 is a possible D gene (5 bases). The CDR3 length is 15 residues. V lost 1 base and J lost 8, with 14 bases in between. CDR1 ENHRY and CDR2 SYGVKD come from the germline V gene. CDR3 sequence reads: CAISEFQGAGEKLFF. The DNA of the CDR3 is TGTGCCATCAGTGAGTTTCAGGGCGCGGGAGAAAAACTGTTTTTT.

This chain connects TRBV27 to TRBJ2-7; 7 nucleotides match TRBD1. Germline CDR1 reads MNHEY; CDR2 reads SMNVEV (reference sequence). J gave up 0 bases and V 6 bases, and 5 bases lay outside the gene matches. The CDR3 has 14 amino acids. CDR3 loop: CASRPGQSSYEQYF. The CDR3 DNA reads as TGTGCCAGCAGGCCGGGACAGAGCTCCTACGAGCAGTACTTC.

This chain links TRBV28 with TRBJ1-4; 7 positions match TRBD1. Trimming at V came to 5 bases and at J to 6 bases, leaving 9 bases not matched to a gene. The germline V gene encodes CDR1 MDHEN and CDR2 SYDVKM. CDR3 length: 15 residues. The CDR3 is CASSARQGRHEKLFF. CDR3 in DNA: TGTGCCAGCAGTGCGAGACAGGGAAGACATGAAAAACTGTTTTTT.

This chain's CDR3 is CASSLAPAGTTNEKLFF. The CDR3 DNA follows: TGTGCCAGCAGCTTAGCTCCTGCGGGGACAACTAATGAAAAACTGTTTTTT. The V and J genes are TRBV7-2 and TRBJ1-4; the D is unclear. Trimming stripped 0 bases from V and 0 bases from J, with 11 bases between. The CDR3 has 17 amino acids. Germline V lookup: CDR1 SGHTA, CDR2 FQGNSA. The full variable domain, rest sourced from reference TRBV7-2 and TRBJ1-4, is GAGVSQSPSNKVTEKGKDVELRCDPISGHTALYWYRQSLGQGLEFLIYFQGNSAPDKSGLPSDRFSAERTGGSVSTLTIQRTQQEDSAVYLCASSLAPAGTTNEKLFFGSGTQLSVL.

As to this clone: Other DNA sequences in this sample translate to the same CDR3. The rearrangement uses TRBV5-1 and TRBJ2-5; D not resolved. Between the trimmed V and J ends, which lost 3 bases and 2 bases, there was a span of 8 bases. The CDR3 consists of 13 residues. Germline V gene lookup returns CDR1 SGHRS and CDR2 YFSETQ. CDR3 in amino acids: CASSSGPQETQYF. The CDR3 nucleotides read TGCGCCAGCAGCTCAGGACCACAAGAGACCCAGTACTTC.

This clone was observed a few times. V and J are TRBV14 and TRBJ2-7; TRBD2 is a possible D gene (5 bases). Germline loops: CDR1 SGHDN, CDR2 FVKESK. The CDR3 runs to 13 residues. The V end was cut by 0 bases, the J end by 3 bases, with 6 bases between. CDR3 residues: CASSQDRGYEQYF. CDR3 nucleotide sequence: TGTGCCAGCAGCCAAGATCGGGGCTACGAGCAGTACTTC.

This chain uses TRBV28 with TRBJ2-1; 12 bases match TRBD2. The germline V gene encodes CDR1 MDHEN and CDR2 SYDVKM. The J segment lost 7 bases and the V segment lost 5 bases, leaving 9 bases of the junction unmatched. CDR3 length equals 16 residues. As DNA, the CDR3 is TGTGCCAGCAGTCCCTTCACTAGCGGGAGGTCTAATGAGCAGTTCTTC. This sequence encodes CASSPFTSGRSNEQFF. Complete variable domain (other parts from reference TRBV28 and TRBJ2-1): DVKVTQSSRYLVKRTGEKVFLECVQDMDHENMFWYRQDPGLGLRLIYFSYDVKMKEKGDIPEGYSVSREKKERFSLILESASTNQTSMYLCASSPFTSGRSNEQFFGPGTRLTVL.

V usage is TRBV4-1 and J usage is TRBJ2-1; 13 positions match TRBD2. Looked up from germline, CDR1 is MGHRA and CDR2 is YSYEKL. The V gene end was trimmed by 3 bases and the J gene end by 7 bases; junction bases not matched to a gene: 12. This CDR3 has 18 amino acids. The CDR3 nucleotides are TGCGCCAGCAGCCAGGACCAAGGACTAGCGGGAGTGGGGAATGAGCAGTTCTTC. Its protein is CASSQDQGLAGVGNEQFF.

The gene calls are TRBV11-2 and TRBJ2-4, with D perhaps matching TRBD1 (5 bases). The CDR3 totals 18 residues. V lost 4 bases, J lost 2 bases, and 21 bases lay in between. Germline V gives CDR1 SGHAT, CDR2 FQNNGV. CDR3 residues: CASSSIKGQGSPKNIQYF. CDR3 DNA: TGTGCCAGCAGCTCCATTAAGGGGCAGGGCTCCCCCAAAAACATTCAGTACTTC.

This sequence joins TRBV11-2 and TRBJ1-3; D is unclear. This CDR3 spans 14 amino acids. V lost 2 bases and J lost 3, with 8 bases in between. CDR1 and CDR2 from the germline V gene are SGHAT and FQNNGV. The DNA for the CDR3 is TGTGCCAGCAGCTTATCCCGGGGTGGAAACACCATATATTTT. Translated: CASSLSRGGNTIYF.

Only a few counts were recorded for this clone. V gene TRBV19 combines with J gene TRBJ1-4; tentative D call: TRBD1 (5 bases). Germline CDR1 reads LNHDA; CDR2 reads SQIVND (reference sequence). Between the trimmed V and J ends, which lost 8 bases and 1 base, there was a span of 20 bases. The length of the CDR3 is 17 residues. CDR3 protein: CASLPGKSLGTNEKLFF. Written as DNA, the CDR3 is TGTGCCAGTCTGCCAGGGAAGAGTTTAGGAACTAATGAAAAACTGTTTTTT.

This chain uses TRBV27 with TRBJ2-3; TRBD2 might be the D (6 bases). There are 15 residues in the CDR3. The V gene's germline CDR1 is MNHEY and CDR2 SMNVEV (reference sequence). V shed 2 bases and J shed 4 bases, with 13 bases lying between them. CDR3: CASSLGAGWADTQYF. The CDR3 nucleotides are TGTGCCAGCAGTTTAGGGGCGGGATGGGCAGATACGCAGTATTTT.

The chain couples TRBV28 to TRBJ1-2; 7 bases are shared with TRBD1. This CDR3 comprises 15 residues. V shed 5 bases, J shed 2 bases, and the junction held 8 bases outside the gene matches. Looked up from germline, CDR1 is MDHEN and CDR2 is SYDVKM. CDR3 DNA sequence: TGTGCCAGCAGTAGGGGGACAGTTCTAAACTATGGCTACACCTTC. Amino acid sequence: CASSRGTVLNYGYTF.

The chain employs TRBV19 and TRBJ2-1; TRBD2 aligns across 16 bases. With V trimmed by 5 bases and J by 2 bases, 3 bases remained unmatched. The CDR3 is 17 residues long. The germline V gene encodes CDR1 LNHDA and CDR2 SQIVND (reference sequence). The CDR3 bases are TGTGCCAGTAGTGGCGGGACTAGCGGGAGGGCCTACAATGAGCAGTTCTTC. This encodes CASSGGTSGRAYNEQFF. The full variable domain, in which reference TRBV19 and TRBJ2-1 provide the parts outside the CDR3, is DGGITQSPKYLFRKEGQNVTLSCEQNLNHDAMYWYRQDPGQGLRLIYYSQIVNDFQKGDIAEGYSVSREKKESFPLTVTSAQKNPTAFYLCASSGGTSGRAYNEQFFGPGTRLTVL.

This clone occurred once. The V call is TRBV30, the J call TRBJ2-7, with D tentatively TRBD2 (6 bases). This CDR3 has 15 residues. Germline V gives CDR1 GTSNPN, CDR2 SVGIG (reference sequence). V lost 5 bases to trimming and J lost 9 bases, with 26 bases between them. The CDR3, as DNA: TGTGCCTGGCACCGCACGGGGAGGCTCTTCGGTGTGCAGTACTTC. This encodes CAWHRTGRLFGVQYF.

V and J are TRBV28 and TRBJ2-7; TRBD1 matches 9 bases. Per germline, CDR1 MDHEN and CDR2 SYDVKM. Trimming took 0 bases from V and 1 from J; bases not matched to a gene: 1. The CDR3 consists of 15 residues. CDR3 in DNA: TGTGCCAGCAGTTTATGGACAGGGGGTTCCTACGAGCAGTACTTC. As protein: CASSLWTGGSYEQYF.